This T cell receptor (beta chain) was retrieved from a study of beta chain features in type 1 diabetes. In the study overall: Examination spanned 100 million to 120 million sorted cells from all samples.

Of the isolated RNA, all was reverse transcribed, and so the sequenced material was expressed TCRB transcripts. The method was immunoSEQ multiplex PCR; TCRdb's version includes in-frame clones alone and lacks a portion of them. The sample has approximately 300,000 clones; 8% to 13% are singletons. The CDR3 is 12 amino acids. The V and J ends lost 4 bases and 7 bases respectively, with 8 bases between them. Per germline, CDR1 SGHTA and CDR2 FQGNSA. This chain joins TRBV7-2 and TRBJ2-1; D may be TRBD1 (5 bases). The sample was naive CD4+ T cells from blood. The source of this sequence is a woman in her twenties or thirties in good health. This CDR3 is CASSSRANEQFF. CDR3 coding DNA: TGTGCCAGCAGCTCCAGGGCTAATGAGCAGTTCTTC.